This entry lists 8 T cell receptor beta chains sequenced from one sample in a study of persistence of HIV-infected CD4 T cells. Sequencing used immunoSEQ version 4 in survey mode. This table comes from immunoSEQ multiplex PCR, and its TCRdb copy is limited to in-frame clones, with some not included. The sample holds 35,000 to 40,000 clones, 80% to 90% seen once. Their antigens remain unidentified. Nonspecific anti-CD3/anti-CD28 bead stimulation represents the broad CD4+ T cell repertoire. CD4+ T cells upregulating both CD40 ligand and CD69 were sorted as responding cells. The sequencing here drew on CD4+ T cells sorted from PBMCs after roughly 20-hour stimulation, taken from a patient who received antiretroviral therapy. Every receptor here comes from an adult man with HIV who was CMV-seropositive.

This chain uses TRBV9 with TRBJ2-3; D may match TRBD1 or TRBD2 (5 bases each). Trimming left V 4 bases short and J 2 bases short, with 14 bases between. This CDR3 has 15 amino acids. CDR1 and CDR2 (germline): SGDLS, YYNGEE. The CDR3, as DNA: TGTGCCAGCAGCCCCCGGGGCGGTGCCACAGATACGCAGTATTTT. Translation gives CASSPRGGATDTQYF.

In this sample, this clone turned up a few times. The rearrangement joins TRBV19 to TRBJ1-4, with a weak D call TRBD1 (6 bases). The CDR3 length is 17 residues. V was pared by 0 bases and J by 6 bases, with 17 bases between. CDR1 is LNHDA and CDR2 is SQIVND in the germline V gene (reference sequence). The DNA of the CDR3 is TGTGCCAGTAGTATAGATCTCCCGACAGGTCAACATGAAAAACTGTTTTTT. Its translation is CASSIDLPTGQHEKLFF.

The chain has TRBV21-1 and TRBJ1-2; the D call of TRBD1 is as the table states it, not checked on the DNA. TRBV21-1 is tagged as a pseudogene. The length of the CDR3 is 14 residues. In DNA form, the CDR3 reads TGTGCCAGCAGCAAAGCAGGCAGGGGCTATGGCTACACCTTC. It is translated as CASSKAGRGYGYTF.

This chain connects TRBV28 to TRBJ2-5; 9 positions match TRBD2. Germline loops: CDR1 MDHEN, CDR2 SYDVKM. V shed 6 bases, J shed 3 bases, and the junction held 5 bases outside the gene matches. This CDR3 contains 14 residues. CDR3 region: CASSSTSGEETQYF. The CDR3 DNA sequence: TGTGCCAGCAGCTCGACTAGCGGAGAAGAGACCCAGTACTTC.

The rearrangement links TRBV5-1 to TRBJ2-3, with 9 bases identical to TRBD2. The J segment lost 1 base and the V segment lost 1 base, leaving 1 base of the junction unmatched. Germline V gene sequence: CDR1 SGHRS, CDR2 YFSETQ. The CDR3 is 15 amino acids. In nucleotides, the CDR3 is TGCGCCAGCAGCTTGCGGACTAGCGGCACAGATACGCAGTATTTT. Translation: CASSLRTSGTDTQYF.

The chain joins TRBV9 to TRBJ2-5; D perhaps matches TRBD2 (5 bases). From germline, CDR1 is SGDLS and CDR2 YYNGEE. The CDR3 runs to 12 residues. Trimming left V 3 bases short and J 10 bases short, with 13 bases between. Here the CDR3 DNA reads TGTGCCAGCAGCGGACCCCCCCGGGACCAGTACTTC. Translating it yields CASSGPPRDQYF.

This rearrangement joins TRBV5-5 to TRBJ2-1; maybe TRBD2 (6 bases). Germline CDR1 SGHKS, CDR2 YYEKEE (reference sequence). Trimming stripped 0 bases from V and 6 bases from J, with 16 bases between. The CDR3 is made up of 16 amino acids. The CDR3 spells CASSLGPGLRGNEQFF. CDR3 DNA: TGTGCCAGCAGCTTGGGCCCGGGACTTAGGGGCAATGAGCAGTTCTTC.

V gene TRBV7-2 combines with J gene TRBJ1-1; a weak D match, TRBD1 (6 bases). V lost 6 bases, J lost 4 bases, and 18 bases lay in between. Germline V gene sequence: CDR1 SGHTA, CDR2 FQGNSA. The CDR3 consists of 15 residues. The CDR3 nucleotides read TGTGCCAGCAGGGGAGACAGGTCAGGGATCACTGAAGCTTTCTTT. Translating it yields CASRGDRSGITEAFF.